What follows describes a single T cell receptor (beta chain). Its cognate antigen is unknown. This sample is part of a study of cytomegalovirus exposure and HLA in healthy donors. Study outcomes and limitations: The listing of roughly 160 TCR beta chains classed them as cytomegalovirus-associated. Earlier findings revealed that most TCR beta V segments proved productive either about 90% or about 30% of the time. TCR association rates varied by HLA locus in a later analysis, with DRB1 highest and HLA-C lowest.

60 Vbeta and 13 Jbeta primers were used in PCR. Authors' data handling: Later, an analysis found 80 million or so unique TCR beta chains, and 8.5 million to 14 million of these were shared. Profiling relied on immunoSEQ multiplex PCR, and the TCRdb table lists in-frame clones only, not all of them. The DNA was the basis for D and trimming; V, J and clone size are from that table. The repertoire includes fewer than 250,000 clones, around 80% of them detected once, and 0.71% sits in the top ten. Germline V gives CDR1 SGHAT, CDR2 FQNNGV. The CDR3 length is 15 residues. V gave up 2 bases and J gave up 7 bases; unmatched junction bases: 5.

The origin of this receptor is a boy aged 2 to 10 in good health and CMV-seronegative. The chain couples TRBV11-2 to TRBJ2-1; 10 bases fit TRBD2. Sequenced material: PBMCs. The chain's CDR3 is CASSLSSGSRNEQFF. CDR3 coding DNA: TGTGCCAGCAGCTTATCTAGCGGGAGTAGAAATGAGCAGTTCTTC.